Below are 17 T cell receptor beta chains sequenced from a single sample in a study of T cell responses to AZD1222 COVID-19 vaccine. Produced via immunoSEQ multiplex PCR; TCRdb's table is partial and in-frame only. The sample holds over 100,000 clones, just over 85% seen once. Sequencing was performed on peripheral blood, taken on day 0 of AZD1222 vaccination. Receptors originate from an adult in good health.

This rearrangement joins TRBV9 to TRBJ2-1; 8 bases agree with TRBD2. Germline V lookup: CDR1 SGDLS, CDR2 YYNGEE. This CDR3 has 17 amino acids. After removal of 3 bases from V and 0 bases from J, the junction contained 8 bases not matched to a gene. CDR3 in amino acids: CASSGLLAVSSYNEQFF. DNA of the CDR3: TGTGCCAGCAGCGGACTACTAGCGGTCAGCTCCTACAATGAGCAGTTCTTC.

This CDR3 is CASSLSGSYEQYF. CDR3 bases: TGTGCCAGCAGCTTATCGGGTTCCTACGAGCAGTACTTC. The genes are TRBV7-6 and TRBJ2-7; no clear D. Germline V lookup: CDR1 SGHVS, CDR2 FNYEAQ. Deletions cut 2 bases from V and 1 base from J, with 6 bases between. The CDR3 is 13 amino acids.

This chain joins TRBV6-6 and TRBJ1-1; D not resolved. Between the trimmed V and J ends, which lost 2 bases and 3 bases, there was a span of 16 bases. The CDR3 is made up of 16 amino acids. The germline V gene encodes CDR1 MNHNY and CDR2 SVGAGI (reference sequence). The CDR3 bases are TGTGCCAGCAGTTACCCTCTGCGGGAGGTTGACACTGAAGCTTTCTTT. It encodes CASSYPLREVDTEAFF.

The chain has TRBV10-3 and TRBJ1-6, with 8 bases aligning to TRBD1. Per the germline V gene, CDR1 is ENHRY and CDR2 is SYGVKD. After removal of 4 bases from V and 4 bases from J, the junction contained 0 bases not matched to a gene. The CDR3 runs 14 residues. CDR3 sequence (DNA): TGTGCCATCAGTGGGACAGGGTATAATTCACCCCTCCACTTT. This gives the protein CAISGTGYNSPLHF.

CDR3 bases: TGTGCCAGCAGCAGAGGTGCTAACTATGGCTACACCTTC. As protein: CASSRGANYGYTF. The genes are TRBV3-1 (or the pseudogene TRBV3-2) and TRBJ1-2, with D hard to call. Per the germline V gene, CDR1 is LGHDT and CDR2 is YNNKEL (reference sequence). The CDR3 has 13 residues. The V end lost 5 bases, the J end lost 0 bases, and 7 bases lay between the germline ends.

The chain recombines TRBV7-2 with TRBJ2-3; TRBD2 matches 8 bases. The germline V gene encodes CDR1 SGHTA and CDR2 FQGNSA. The trim removed 5 bases at V and 0 bases at J, leaving 7 bases unmatched. The CDR3 contains 16 residues. DNA of the CDR3: TGTGCCAGCAGCCTACGCAGCGGGGGCAGCACAGATACGCAGTATTTT. Amino acids: CASSLRSGGSTDTQYF.

The chain recombines TRBV18 with TRBJ1-6; 8 nucleotides match TRBD1. The ends lost 3 bases at V and 10 bases at J; junction bases unmatched: 8. CDR3 length equals 15 residues. CDR1 and CDR2 (germline): KGHSH, LQKENI. The CDR3, as DNA: TGTGCCAGCTCACCGGATCCAGGGGGCGAGTCACCCCTCCACTTT. It specifies CASSPDPGGESPLHF.

This chain uses TRBV20-1 with TRBJ1-1; 10 bases agree with TRBD1. CDR3 length: 16 residues. Germline V gene data show CDR1 as DFQATT and CDR2 as SNEGSKA (reference sequence). V gave up 3 bases and J gave up 2 bases; unmatched junction bases: 9. In DNA, the CDR3 is TGCAGTGCTAGTTTTGGACAGGGGGTATCCAACACTGAAGCTTTCTTT. Amino acid sequence: CSASFGQGVSNTEAFF.

The chain is built from TRBV5-1 and TRBJ1-5, with D perhaps matching TRBD1 (6 bases). The CDR3 has 15 amino acids. Germline CDR1 reads SGHRS; CDR2 reads YFSETQ. Trimming stripped 1 base from V and 5 bases from J, with 13 bases between. CDR3 nucleotides: TGCGCCAGCAGCTTGATACAACAGGGTTATCAGCCCCAGCATTTT. Its protein is CASSLIQQGYQPQHF.

The chain has TRBV30 and TRBJ1-5, with 11 bases that match TRBD1. The V gene's germline CDR1 is GTSNPN and CDR2 SVGIG (reference sequence). This CDR3 spans 17 amino acids. With V trimmed by 2 bases and J by 7 bases, 13 bases remained unmatched. The CDR3 loop reads CAWSPQRTGGFGQPQHF. The CDR3 DNA reads TGTGCCTGGAGTCCACAAAGGACAGGGGGCTTTGGACAGCCCCAGCATTTT. Complete variable domain (other parts from reference TRBV30 and TRBJ1-5): SQTIHQWPATLVQPVGSPLSLECTVEGTSNPNLYWYRQAAGRGLQLLFYSVGIGQISSEVPQNLSASRPQDRQFILSSKKLLLSDSGFYLCAWSPQRTGGFGQPQHFGDGTRLSIL.

The V call is TRBV4-3, the J call TRBJ1-2; D gene uncertain. CDR3 length: 17 amino acids. V was pared by 0 bases and J by 4 bases, with 18 bases between. Per germline, CDR1 LGHNA and CDR2 YSLEER. The CDR3 reads CASSQDREVQLPYGYTF. CDR3 coding DNA: TGCGCCAGCAGCCAAGATAGAGAGGTGCAGCTACCCTATGGCTACACCTTC.

The rearrangement uses TRBV6-2 or TRBV6-3 and TRBJ2-1; 8 nucleotides match TRBD2. CDR3 size: 15 residues. Per the germline V gene, CDR1 is MNHEY and CDR2 is SVGEGT. Losses at the gene ends were 3 bases for V and 6 bases for J; bases not matched to a gene: 7. The CDR3 region has the DNA TGTGCCAGCAGTTATTTCGGGGGGGCCCTCAATGAGCAGTTCTTC. Protein sequence: CASSYFGGALNEQFF.

V and J are TRBV28 and TRBJ1-2; 10 positions match TRBD1. V shed 6 bases and J 3 bases; nucleotides not matched to a gene: 7. There are 15 residues in the CDR3. Germline CDR1 is MDHEN and CDR2 is SYDVKM. The CDR3 sequence: CASSTGQGIDYGYTF. DNA of the CDR3: TGTGCCAGCAGCACGGGACAGGGGATTGACTATGGCTACACCTTC.

Worth noting for this clone: This specimen includes other DNA sequences encoding the same CDR3. This chain uses TRBV12-3 or TRBV12-4 with TRBJ1-1; D ambiguous. The V end lost 5 bases, the J end lost 6 bases, and 10 bases lay between the germline ends. The CDR3 sequence is 12 residues long. The CDR3 protein is CASSLGGPEAFF. The DNA of the CDR3 is TGTGCCAGCAGTCTCGGTGGACCTGAAGCTTTCTTT.

The sample holds one count of this clone. CDR3 region: CASSGSTYIRLGGNQPQHF. In nucleotides, the CDR3 is TGTGCCAGCAGCGGTAGTACGTATATACGCCTGGGTGGCAATCAGCCCCAGCATTTT. The chain carries TRBV7-8 and TRBJ1-5; no firm D call. The germline V gene has CDR1 SGHVS and CDR2 FQNEAQ. V lost 5 bases and J 2 bases, leaving 25 bases between the germline ends. The CDR3 spans 19 residues.

This chain joins TRBV4-2 and TRBJ2-2, with TRBD2 matching 11 bases. The junction had 4 bases not matched to a gene; V was cut back by 0 bases and J by 7 bases. Germline V gene lookup returns CDR1 LGHNA and CDR2 YNFKEQ. The CDR3 consists of 16 residues. CDR3 DNA sequence: TGTGCCAGCAGCCAAGATGTAGCGGGAGGGGTCGGGGAGCTGTTTTTT. It codes for CASSQDVAGGVGELFF.

The chain carries TRBV15 and TRBJ2-1, with D perhaps TRBD1 (5 bases). Germline loops: CDR1 LNHNV, CDR2 YYDKDF (reference sequence). This CDR3 spans 16 amino acids. The germline V and J ends were trimmed by 0 bases and 4 bases, with 13 bases remaining between them. The CDR3 coding sequence is TGTGCCACCAGCAGAGAAATAGGGGTGGATTACAATGAGCAGTTCTTC. Translated: CATSREIGVDYNEQFF.